The following is a T cell receptor (beta chain) sequence with its context. The record originates from a study of control samples from healthy donors and cancer patients. J lost 5 bases, V lost 5 bases, and 7 bases had no gene match. Per the germline V gene, CDR1 is MNHEY and CDR2 is SVGAGI. The CDR3 length is 14 residues. The repertoire was sequenced with immunoSEQ multiplex PCR; TCRdb's copy has only in-frame clones and lacks some. The sample yields 100,000 to 150,000 clones, roughly 92% seen once. The TCR originated in a man at least 80 years old with head and neck cancer. The sequenced material came from PBMCs. This chain links TRBV6-5 with TRBJ1-2, with 8 bases matching TRBD1. The CDR3 protein is CASSRATGGYGYTF. The CDR3 bases are TGTGCCAGCAGTCGGGCTACAGGGGGTTATGGCTACACCTTC.